This TCR beta chain was observed in a study of shared clonotypes between healthy human individuals. CDR1 LNHDA and CDR2 SQIVND come from the germline V gene (reference sequence). This CDR3 has 14 residues. V lost 4 bases and J lost 8, with 15 bases in between. General study points: The study's rarefaction showed incomplete sorted-subset sequencing despite large depth.

Concerning this clone itself: The antigen is undetermined.

In the sorted-subset replicate PCRs, 200 ng DNA, 25,000 to 35,000 T cell genomes, was used. TCRdb keeps only in-frame clones here, not all; method: immunoSEQ multiplex PCR. The table records about 2.5 million clones, 92% of them present only once. This receptor was obtained from a man younger than 35 in good health. Some clones in this sample may be carry-over from other donors' samples. This chain uses TRBV19 with TRBJ2-1; no clear D gene. Sequencing was performed on naive CD4+ T cells from PBMCs. Subset described: CD45RA+ positively selected. In DNA, the CDR3 is TGTGCCAGTAGTAGTAAGATGGGTGGATATGAGCAGTTCTTC. This sequence encodes CASSSKMGGYEQFF.